The present T cell receptor (beta chain) was sequenced within a study of technical replicates of blood from a handful of donors. This clone was counted once. Repertoires were generated with immunoSEQ multiplex PCR, while TCRdb's copy carries only in-frame clones and drops some. This table has under 85,000 clones, about 91% appearing once. Trimming removed 2 bases from V and 2 bases from J; junction bases left unmatched: 0. This CDR3 spans 14 amino acids. CDR1 is MNHEY, CDR2 SVGAGI, per germline. This sequence was found in a human donor in good health. Some clones in this sample may be carry-over from other donors' samples. V and J are TRBV6-5 and TRBJ2-7; 10 bases align to TRBD1. Sequencing was performed on T cells isolated from PBMCs. As DNA, the CDR3 is TGTGCCAGCAGTTACGGGACAGGGGCCTACGAGCAGTACTTC. Amino acids: CASSYGTGAYEQYF.